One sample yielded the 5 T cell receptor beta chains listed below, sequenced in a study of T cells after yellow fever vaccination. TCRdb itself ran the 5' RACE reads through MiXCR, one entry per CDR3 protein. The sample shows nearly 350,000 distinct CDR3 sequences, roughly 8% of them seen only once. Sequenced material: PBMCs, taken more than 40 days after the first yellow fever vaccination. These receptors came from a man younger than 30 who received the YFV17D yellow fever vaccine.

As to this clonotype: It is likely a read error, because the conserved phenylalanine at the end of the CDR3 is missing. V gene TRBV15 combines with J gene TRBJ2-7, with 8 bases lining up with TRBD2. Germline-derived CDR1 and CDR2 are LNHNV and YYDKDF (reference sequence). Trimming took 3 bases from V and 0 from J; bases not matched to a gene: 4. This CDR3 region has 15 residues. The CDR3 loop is CATSSGGAISYEQYL. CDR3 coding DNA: TGTGCCACCAGCAGCGGGGGGGCGATCTCCTACGAGCAGTACTTA.

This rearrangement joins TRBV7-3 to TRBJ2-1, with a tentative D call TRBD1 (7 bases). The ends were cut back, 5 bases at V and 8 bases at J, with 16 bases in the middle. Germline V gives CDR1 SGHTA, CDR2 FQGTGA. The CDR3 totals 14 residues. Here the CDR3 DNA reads TGTGCCAGCAGCCTCACCCCAGGGGGGTATGAGCAGTTCTTC. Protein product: CASSLTPGGYEQFF.

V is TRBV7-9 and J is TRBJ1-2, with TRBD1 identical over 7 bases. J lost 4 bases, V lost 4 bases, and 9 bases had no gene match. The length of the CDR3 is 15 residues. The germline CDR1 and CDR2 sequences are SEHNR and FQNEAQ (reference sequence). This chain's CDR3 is CASSSPRQGPYGYTF. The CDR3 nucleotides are TGTGCCAGCAGCTCGCCCCGACAGGGTCCCTATGGCTACACCTTC.

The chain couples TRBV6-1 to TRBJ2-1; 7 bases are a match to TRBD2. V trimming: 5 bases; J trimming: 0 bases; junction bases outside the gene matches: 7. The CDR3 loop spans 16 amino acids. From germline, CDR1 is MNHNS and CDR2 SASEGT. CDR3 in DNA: TGTGCCAGCAGTCCCACCAGCGGGATCTCCTACAATGAGCAGTTCTTC. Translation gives CASSPTSGISYNEQFF.

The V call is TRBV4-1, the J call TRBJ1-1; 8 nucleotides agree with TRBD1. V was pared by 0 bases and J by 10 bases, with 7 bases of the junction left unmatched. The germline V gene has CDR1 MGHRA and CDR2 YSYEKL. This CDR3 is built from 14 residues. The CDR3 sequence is CASSQETRGQVAFF. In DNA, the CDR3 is TGCGCCAGCAGCCAAGAAACCAGGGGGCAGGTAGCTTTCTTT.